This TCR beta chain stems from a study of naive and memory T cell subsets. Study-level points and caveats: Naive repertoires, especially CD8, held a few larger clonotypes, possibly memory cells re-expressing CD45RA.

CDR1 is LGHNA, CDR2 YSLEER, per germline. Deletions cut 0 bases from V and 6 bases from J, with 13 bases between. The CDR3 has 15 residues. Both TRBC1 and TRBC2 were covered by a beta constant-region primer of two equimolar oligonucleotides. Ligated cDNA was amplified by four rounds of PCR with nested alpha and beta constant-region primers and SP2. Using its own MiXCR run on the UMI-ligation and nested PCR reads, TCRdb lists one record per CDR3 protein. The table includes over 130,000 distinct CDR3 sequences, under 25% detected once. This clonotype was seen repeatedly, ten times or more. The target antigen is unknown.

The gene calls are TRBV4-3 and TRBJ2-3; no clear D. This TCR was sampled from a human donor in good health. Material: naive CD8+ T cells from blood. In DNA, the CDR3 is TGCGCCAGCAGCCAAGAAGAGGAAAGGTTGGATACGCAGTATTTT. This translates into CASSQEEERLDTQYF.